The rows below give T cell receptor beta chains drawn from one sample of a study. Assay used: immunoSEQ multiplex PCR; TCRdb lists only in-frame clones, some missing. The data contain about 50,000 clones, approximately 95% of them seen just once; the ten biggest clones take up over 8.5%. Sequencing was done on a sample of PBMCs. These receptors came from a man aged 40-49 years with rheumatoid arthritis. Both conserved end residues are part of each CDR3. A D gene is named only where the DNA matches it firmly. Some rows mark clone size as missing; the rest say once, few, many or name a class of expanded clone.

clone_size | j_call | d_call | v_call | cdr3_nt | cdr3_aa
NA | TRBJ2-3 | TRBD2 | TRBV24-1 | TGTGCCACCAGTGATTATAGCGGGGGCACAGATACGCAGTATTTT | CATSDYSGGTDTQYF
NA | TRBJ2-5 | NA | TRBV6-2/TRBV6-3 | TGTGCCAGCAGTTCCCCACCCGGGCGGGAGACCCAGTACTTC | CASSSPPGRETQYF
NA | TRBJ1-1 | NA | TRBV12-3/TRBV12-4 | TGTGCCACTACCCAAGGGAGGGGTGTGGAAGCTTTCTTT | CATTQGRGVEAFF
NA | TRBJ2-7 | NA | TRBV18 | TGTGCCAGCACCGACTCCTACGAGCAGTACTTC | CASTDSYEQYF
NA | TRBJ1-2 | TRBD1 | TRBV14 | TGTGCCAGCAGCCAAGATCCGGACAGGGTAGGCGGCTACACCTTC | CASSQDPDRVGGYTF
NA | TRBJ1-3 | NA | TRBV2 | TGTGCCAGCAGTCCAGGTACAGGGATCGGAAACACCATATATTTT | CASSPGTGIGNTIYF
few | TRBJ2-3 | NA | TRBV19 | TGTGCCAGTAGTATCCCCCCGCGGCGGCGCACAGATACGCAGTATTTT | CASSIPPRRRTDTQYF
NA | TRBJ2-5 | NA | TRBV6-6 | TGTGCCAGCAGGCCAACGGACGCTCAAGAGACCCAGTACTTC | CASRPTDAQETQYF
NA | TRBJ2-7 | NA | TRBV4-3 | TGCGCCAGCAGCCGATCCGGGACTCGGTACGAGCAGTACTTC | CASSRSGTRYEQYF
NA | TRBJ2-5 | NA | TRBV29-1 | TGCAGCTCCGCAGCAGGGGGGATGGAGACCCAGTACTTC | CSSAAGGMETQYF
once | TRBJ2-1 | NA | TRBV7-3 | TGTGCCAGCAGCTTGACAGCGGGTGAGCAGTTCTTC | CASSLTAGEQFF
NA | TRBJ2-2 | NA | TRBV24-1 | TGTGCCACCCCCGGGGAGCTGTTTTTT | CATPGELFF
NA | TRBJ2-7 | TRBD2 | TRBV11-2 | TGTGCCAGCAGCTCGTACGCTAGCGGGAGCTGGAGCTCCTACGAGCAGTACTTC | CASSSYASGSWSSYEQYF
NA | TRBJ2-3 | NA | TRBV20-1 | TGCAGTGCTAGTGCAGGTTTGGGGGCAGATACGCAGTATTTT | CSASAGLGADTQYF
NA | TRBJ2-7 | NA | TRBV30 | TGTGCCTGGAGTGGAGATCTGGAGGGCGAGCAGTACTTC | CAWSGDLEGEQYF
NA | TRBJ2-7 | NA | TRBV27 | TGTGCCAGCAGGAGATTGGGCGCGGGTTACGAGCAGTACTTC | CASRRLGAGYEQYF
NA | TRBJ2-2 | TRBD2 | TRBV11-2 | TGTGCCAGCAGGATTATACTAGCGGGGGGGCCAGGCGGGGAGCTGTTTTTT | CASRIILAGGPGGELFF
NA | TRBJ1-4 | NA | TRBV18 | TGTGCCAGCTCACCACAGGGGGGCTTTGTCGATGAAAAACTGTTTTTT | CASSPQGGFVDEKLFF
NA | TRBJ2-6 | NA | TRBV27 | TGTGCCAGCAGTTCCATGGCGGGGTACTCTGGGGCCAACGTCCTGACTTTC | CASSSMAGYSGANVLTF
once | TRBJ1-1 | TRBD1 | TRBV18 | TGTGCCAGCTCACCACCGGGAGGGGGCGGAGGGAAAACTGAAGCTTTCTTT | CASSPPGGGGGKTEAFF
NA | TRBJ1-1 | NA | TRBV7-9 | TGTGCCAGCAGCTTAACAGGGATTGGTGAAGCTTTCTTT | CASSLTGIGEAFF
once | TRBJ1-1 | NA | TRBV18 | TGTGCCAGCTCACCTTCAGCGGGGGGCATGAACACTGAAGCTTTCTTT | CASSPSAGGMNTEAFF
NA | TRBJ2-1 | NA | TRBV10-2 | TGCGCCAGCATGTTAGGTGGGGGGGCCTATGAGCAGTTCTTC | CASMLGGGAYEQFF
NA | TRBJ1-1 | TRBD1 | TRBV30 | TGTGCCTGGAGTGTCGACAGGGGGACTGAAGCTTTCTTT | CAWSVDRGTEAFF
once | TRBJ1-4 | NA | TRBV3-1/TRBV3-2 | TGTGCCAGCAGCCAAACGTTTACTAATGAAAAACTGTTTTTT | CASSQTFTNEKLFF
NA | TRBJ1-3 | NA | TRBV19 | TGTGCCAGTACGGGCACTGACTCTGGAAACACCATATATTTT | CASTGTDSGNTIYF
NA | TRBJ2-1 | NA | TRBV6-5 | TGTGCCAGCATGGGGGCAGTTTTTCGGGAGCAGTTCTTC | CASMGAVFREQFF
NA | TRBJ1-5 | NA | TRBV19 | TGTGCCAGTAGTACCCGGGCGATCGGGCAGCCCCAGCATTTT | CASSTRAIGQPQHF
once | TRBJ1-1 | NA | TRBV5-4 | TGTGCCAGCAGCCCGCTCGGAGGGGGGAACACTGAAGCTTTCTTT | CASSPLGGGNTEAFF
once | TRBJ1-1 | NA | TRBV29-1 | TGCAGCGTTGCGACACTGAACACTGAAGCTTTCTTT | CSVATLNTEAFF
NA | TRBJ2-2 | NA | TRBV5-1 | TGCGCCAGCAGCTTGGACGGTTTGGGCGGGGAGCTGTTTTTT | CASSLDGLGGELFF
NA | TRBJ2-7 | TRBD2 | TRBV27 | TGTGCCAGCAGTCCTGGGACTAGCGGGAGCCGGTACGAGCAGTACTTC | CASSPGTSGSRYEQYF
NA | TRBJ1-5 | NA | TRBV27 | TGTGCCAGCAGTAAGAAACCGGGACGGTATAGCAATCAGCCCCAGCATTTT | CASSKKPGRYSNQPQHF
once | TRBJ1-1 | NA | TRBV11-1 | TGTGCCAGCAGCTTTGCAGGAGACACTGAAGCTTTCTTT | CASSFAGDTEAFF
few | TRBJ1-2 | NA | TRBV6-6 | TGTGCCAGCAGTTACTACGGGAACTATGGCTACACCTTC | CASSYYGNYGYTF
NA | TRBJ1-5 | NA | TRBV30 | TGTGCCTGGAACAGGGAGCATCAGCCCCAGCATTTT | CAWNREHQPQHF
NA | TRBJ1-2 | NA | TRBV9 | TGTGCCAGCAGCGTAGGGGCTGCCAACTATGGCTACACCTTC | CASSVGAANYGYTF
NA | TRBJ2-1 | NA | TRBV10-1 | TGCGCCAGCAGTGAGGAATCAGGACTTTACAATGAGCAGTTCTTC | CASSEESGLYNEQFF
NA | TRBJ2-2 | NA | TRBV11-3 | TGTGCCAGCAGCGCCCGAGGAGGGAACACCGGGGAGCTGTTTTTT | CASSARGGNTGELFF
NA | TRBJ1-2 | NA | TRBV6-5 | TGTGCCAGCAGTTACTCCCAGGGGCGGGGTGGCTACACCTTC | CASSYSQGRGGYTF
NA | TRBJ1-5 | TRBD1 | TRBV19 | TGTGCCAGTAACCGGATGAGGGACAGGGATCAGCCCCAGCATTTT | CASNRMRDRDQPQHF
NA | TRBJ1-1 | NA | TRBV6-5 | TGTGCCAGCAGTTACGACGGCACGAACACTGAAGCTTTCTTT | CASSYDGTNTEAFF
NA | TRBJ1-4 | NA | TRBV29-1 | TGCAGCGTTGCCACGGGCTTTAATGAAAAACTGTTTTTT | CSVATGFNEKLFF
NA | TRBJ2-1 | NA | TRBV6-5 | TGTGCCAGCAGTCCGGGACTGGAGAGGGCTGAGCAGTTCTTC | CASSPGLERAEQFF
NA | TRBJ1-2 | NA | TRBV29-1 | TGCAGCGTTGAGGCGGGGGAATATGGCTACACCTTC | CSVEAGEYGYTF
few | TRBJ2-1 | NA | TRBV4-3 | TGCGCCAGCAGCCAAACAGAGTACAATGAGCAGTTCTTC | CASSQTEYNEQFF
NA | TRBJ2-5 | NA | TRBV3-1/TRBV3-2 | TGTGCCAGCAGCCATACGGAGACCCAGTACTTC | CASSHTETQYF
NA | TRBJ2-6 | TRBD1 | TRBV5-1 | TGCGCCAGCAGCGGAACCGGGACAGCCAGCTCTGGGGCCAACGTCCTGACTTTC | CASSGTGTASSGANVLTF
NA | TRBJ2-1 | TRBD2 | TRBV2 | TGTGCCAGCACGACTAGCGGGAGAGGGTTAGAAGAGCAGTTCTTC | CASTTSGRGLEEQFF
NA | TRBJ1-4 | NA | TRBV6-6 | TGTGCCAGCACTCAAGGGGGAGAGGATGAAAAACTGTTTTTT | CASTQGGEDEKLFF
NA | TRBJ2-1 | TRBD2 | TRBV24-1 | TGTGCCACCAGTGATGATACAGCGGGAAGACACAATGAGCAGTTCTTC | CATSDDTAGRHNEQFF
NA | TRBJ1-5 | NA | TRBV5-1 | TGCGCCAGCAGCCCAAGCGGGGTAAATCAGCCCCAGCATTTT | CASSPSGVNQPQHF
NA | TRBJ1-1 | TRBD1 | TRBV10-3 | TGTGCCATCGGCCGACAGGGGGCGAACACTGAAGCTTTCTTT | CAIGRQGANTEAFF